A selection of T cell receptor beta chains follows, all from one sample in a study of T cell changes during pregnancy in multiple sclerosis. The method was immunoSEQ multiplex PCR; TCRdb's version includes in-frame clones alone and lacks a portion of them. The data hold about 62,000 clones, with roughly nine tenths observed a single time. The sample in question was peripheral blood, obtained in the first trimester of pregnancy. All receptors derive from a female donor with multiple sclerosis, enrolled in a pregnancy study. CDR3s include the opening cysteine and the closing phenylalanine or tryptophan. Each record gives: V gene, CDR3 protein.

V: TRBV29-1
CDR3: CSVQPGQGSVNEQFF

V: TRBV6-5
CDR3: CASRSSPDGYTF

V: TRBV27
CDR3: CASSSGQANTEAFF

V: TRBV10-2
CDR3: CASRASGALTDTQYF

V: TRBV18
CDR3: CASSPRRGGALDSNQPQHF

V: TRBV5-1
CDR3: CASSSYRGKTEAFF

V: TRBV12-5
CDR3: CASGFGGSSGANVLTF

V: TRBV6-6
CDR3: CASTDRADTQYF

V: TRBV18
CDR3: CASSPPSGAGQPQHF

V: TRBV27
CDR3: CASSLPGTGGPTDTQYF

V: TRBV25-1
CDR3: CASSEIPGQVRAETQYF

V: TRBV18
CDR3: CASSPPSQLGTEAFF

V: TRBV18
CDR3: CASSPDGYEQYF

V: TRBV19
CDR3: CASSIEGTWTGRRTEAFF

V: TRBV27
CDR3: CASSLGGAANEKLFF

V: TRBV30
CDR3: CAWMEGTRNSPLHF

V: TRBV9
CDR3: CASSPRGMGSTEAFF

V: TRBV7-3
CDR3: CATQRGGANNEQFF

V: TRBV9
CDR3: CASSVVGGGPLKTGELFF

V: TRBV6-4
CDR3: CASSTKREGPHTQYF

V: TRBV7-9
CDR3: CASSTSGRANEQYF

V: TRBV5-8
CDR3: CASNPGTFVNTGELFF

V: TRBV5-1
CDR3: CASSALPSGLSTDTQYF

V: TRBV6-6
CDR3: CASSGQAGNQPQHF

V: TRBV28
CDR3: CASSFPRGGSSYEQYF

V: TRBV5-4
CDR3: CASSLNRGPETQYF

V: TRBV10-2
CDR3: CASSDLGEQETQYF

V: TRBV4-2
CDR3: CASSLTGPYEQYF

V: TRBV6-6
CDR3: CASRDQGSGELFF

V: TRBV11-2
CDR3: CASSSITGLAGTGELFF

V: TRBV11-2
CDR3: CASSLDTYSATNEKLFF

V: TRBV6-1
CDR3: CASGPSVFNEQFF

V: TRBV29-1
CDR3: CSVRDRVHNEQFF

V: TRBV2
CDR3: CASRWIGQGRANEKLFF

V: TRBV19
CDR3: CASSIDLTGTDTQYF

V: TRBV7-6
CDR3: CASSYTGTPTGELFF

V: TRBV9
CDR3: CASSVAGVLEETQYF

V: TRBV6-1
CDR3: CASSAKQTVTGANVLTF

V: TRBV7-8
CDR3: CASSQEPSTDTQYF

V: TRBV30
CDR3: CAWSVFTAGGNQPQHF

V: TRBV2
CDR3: CASRGLTGNQPQHF

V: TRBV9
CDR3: CASSVGFSGTYEAFF

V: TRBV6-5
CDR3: CASSPDRSNYGYTF

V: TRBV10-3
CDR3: CAITLTGVRTEAFF

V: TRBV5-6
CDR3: CASSFTGTGGYTQYF

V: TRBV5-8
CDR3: CASSLGGRGNEQFF

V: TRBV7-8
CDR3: CASSFSQGNTEAFF

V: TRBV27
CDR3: CASSLSGDYEQYF

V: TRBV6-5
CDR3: CASSSRGLGPQHF

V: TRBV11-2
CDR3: CASSLRGNYGYTF

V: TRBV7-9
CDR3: CASSLRELAGYTDTQYF

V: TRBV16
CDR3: CASREGGDTEAFF

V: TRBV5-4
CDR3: CASSRNRGADTEAFF

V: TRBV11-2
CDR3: CASRIFGQGNTEAFF

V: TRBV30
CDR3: CARYPTYYEQYF